This T cell receptor beta chain was recorded in a study of identifying expanded T cells in peripheral blood. Generated by immunoSEQ multiplex PCR, the TCRdb table keeps only in-frame clones and is missing some. This table has 55,000 to 75,000 clones, approximately 89% appearing once. The V gene end was trimmed by 6 bases and the J gene end by 10 bases; junction bases not matched to a gene: 5. This CDR3 is 13 amino acids long. Germline CDR1 MGHDK, CDR2 SYGVNS. No infections or other immune events were documented during collection. The specimen was blood. The chain is built from TRBV25-1 and TRBJ1-6, with 8 bases lining up with TRBD1. The clonotype originates from a person aged 18 to 75 in good health. The CDR3 nucleotides are TGTGCCAGCAGGGACAGGGACGGCTCACCCCTCCACTTT. It translates to CASRDRDGSPLHF.